This TCR beta chain comes out of a study of metastatic and nonmetastatic thyroid tumors. Study in general: Blood and tumor or nodule tissue repertoires from malignant and benign thyroid patients were compared. The study's findings and limits: As reported, TCR beta diversity in blood and tumor was significantly higher in malignant thyroid tumors than in benign nodules.

This clone has a handful of counts. Its antigen remains unidentified. There were no patients who had received any treatment before thyroid surgery. Per the germline V gene, CDR1 is LNHDA and CDR2 is SQIVND (reference sequence). There are 13 residues in the CDR3. The V gene lost 8 bases and the J gene lost 3 bases, with 13 bases spanning the gap. In the original analysis: The authors used CDR3 differences across clinicopathological groups to build a distant-metastasis classifier for papillary thyroid cancer. With MiXCR, TCRdb reprocessed the PCR reads. TCRdb, not the original authors, processed these V and J calls. This table holds about 15,000 clones, approximately 32% found once.

The specimen sequenced was tumor tissue. The origin of this receptor is a male donor with papillary thyroid cancer or a benign thyroid nodule (not recorded which). Some clones in this sample may be carry-over from other donors' samples. This rearrangement joins TRBV19 to TRBJ1-2, with D possibly matching TRBD1 (6 bases). Here the CDR3 DNA reads TGTGCCAGTTTAGGGGGGCCTGACTATGGCTACACCTTC. This encodes CASLGGPDYGYTF.